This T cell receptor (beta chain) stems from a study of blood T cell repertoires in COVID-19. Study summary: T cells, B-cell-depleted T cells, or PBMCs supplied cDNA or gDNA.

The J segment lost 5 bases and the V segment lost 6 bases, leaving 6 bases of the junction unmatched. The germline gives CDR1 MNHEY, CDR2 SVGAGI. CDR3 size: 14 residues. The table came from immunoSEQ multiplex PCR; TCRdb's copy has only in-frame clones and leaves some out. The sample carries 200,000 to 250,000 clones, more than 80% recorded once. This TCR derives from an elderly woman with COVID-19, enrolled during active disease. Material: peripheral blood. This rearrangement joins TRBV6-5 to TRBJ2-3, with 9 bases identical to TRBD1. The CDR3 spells CASRRDRVLDTQYF. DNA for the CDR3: TGTGCCAGCAGGAGGGACAGGGTGTTAGATACGCAGTATTTT.